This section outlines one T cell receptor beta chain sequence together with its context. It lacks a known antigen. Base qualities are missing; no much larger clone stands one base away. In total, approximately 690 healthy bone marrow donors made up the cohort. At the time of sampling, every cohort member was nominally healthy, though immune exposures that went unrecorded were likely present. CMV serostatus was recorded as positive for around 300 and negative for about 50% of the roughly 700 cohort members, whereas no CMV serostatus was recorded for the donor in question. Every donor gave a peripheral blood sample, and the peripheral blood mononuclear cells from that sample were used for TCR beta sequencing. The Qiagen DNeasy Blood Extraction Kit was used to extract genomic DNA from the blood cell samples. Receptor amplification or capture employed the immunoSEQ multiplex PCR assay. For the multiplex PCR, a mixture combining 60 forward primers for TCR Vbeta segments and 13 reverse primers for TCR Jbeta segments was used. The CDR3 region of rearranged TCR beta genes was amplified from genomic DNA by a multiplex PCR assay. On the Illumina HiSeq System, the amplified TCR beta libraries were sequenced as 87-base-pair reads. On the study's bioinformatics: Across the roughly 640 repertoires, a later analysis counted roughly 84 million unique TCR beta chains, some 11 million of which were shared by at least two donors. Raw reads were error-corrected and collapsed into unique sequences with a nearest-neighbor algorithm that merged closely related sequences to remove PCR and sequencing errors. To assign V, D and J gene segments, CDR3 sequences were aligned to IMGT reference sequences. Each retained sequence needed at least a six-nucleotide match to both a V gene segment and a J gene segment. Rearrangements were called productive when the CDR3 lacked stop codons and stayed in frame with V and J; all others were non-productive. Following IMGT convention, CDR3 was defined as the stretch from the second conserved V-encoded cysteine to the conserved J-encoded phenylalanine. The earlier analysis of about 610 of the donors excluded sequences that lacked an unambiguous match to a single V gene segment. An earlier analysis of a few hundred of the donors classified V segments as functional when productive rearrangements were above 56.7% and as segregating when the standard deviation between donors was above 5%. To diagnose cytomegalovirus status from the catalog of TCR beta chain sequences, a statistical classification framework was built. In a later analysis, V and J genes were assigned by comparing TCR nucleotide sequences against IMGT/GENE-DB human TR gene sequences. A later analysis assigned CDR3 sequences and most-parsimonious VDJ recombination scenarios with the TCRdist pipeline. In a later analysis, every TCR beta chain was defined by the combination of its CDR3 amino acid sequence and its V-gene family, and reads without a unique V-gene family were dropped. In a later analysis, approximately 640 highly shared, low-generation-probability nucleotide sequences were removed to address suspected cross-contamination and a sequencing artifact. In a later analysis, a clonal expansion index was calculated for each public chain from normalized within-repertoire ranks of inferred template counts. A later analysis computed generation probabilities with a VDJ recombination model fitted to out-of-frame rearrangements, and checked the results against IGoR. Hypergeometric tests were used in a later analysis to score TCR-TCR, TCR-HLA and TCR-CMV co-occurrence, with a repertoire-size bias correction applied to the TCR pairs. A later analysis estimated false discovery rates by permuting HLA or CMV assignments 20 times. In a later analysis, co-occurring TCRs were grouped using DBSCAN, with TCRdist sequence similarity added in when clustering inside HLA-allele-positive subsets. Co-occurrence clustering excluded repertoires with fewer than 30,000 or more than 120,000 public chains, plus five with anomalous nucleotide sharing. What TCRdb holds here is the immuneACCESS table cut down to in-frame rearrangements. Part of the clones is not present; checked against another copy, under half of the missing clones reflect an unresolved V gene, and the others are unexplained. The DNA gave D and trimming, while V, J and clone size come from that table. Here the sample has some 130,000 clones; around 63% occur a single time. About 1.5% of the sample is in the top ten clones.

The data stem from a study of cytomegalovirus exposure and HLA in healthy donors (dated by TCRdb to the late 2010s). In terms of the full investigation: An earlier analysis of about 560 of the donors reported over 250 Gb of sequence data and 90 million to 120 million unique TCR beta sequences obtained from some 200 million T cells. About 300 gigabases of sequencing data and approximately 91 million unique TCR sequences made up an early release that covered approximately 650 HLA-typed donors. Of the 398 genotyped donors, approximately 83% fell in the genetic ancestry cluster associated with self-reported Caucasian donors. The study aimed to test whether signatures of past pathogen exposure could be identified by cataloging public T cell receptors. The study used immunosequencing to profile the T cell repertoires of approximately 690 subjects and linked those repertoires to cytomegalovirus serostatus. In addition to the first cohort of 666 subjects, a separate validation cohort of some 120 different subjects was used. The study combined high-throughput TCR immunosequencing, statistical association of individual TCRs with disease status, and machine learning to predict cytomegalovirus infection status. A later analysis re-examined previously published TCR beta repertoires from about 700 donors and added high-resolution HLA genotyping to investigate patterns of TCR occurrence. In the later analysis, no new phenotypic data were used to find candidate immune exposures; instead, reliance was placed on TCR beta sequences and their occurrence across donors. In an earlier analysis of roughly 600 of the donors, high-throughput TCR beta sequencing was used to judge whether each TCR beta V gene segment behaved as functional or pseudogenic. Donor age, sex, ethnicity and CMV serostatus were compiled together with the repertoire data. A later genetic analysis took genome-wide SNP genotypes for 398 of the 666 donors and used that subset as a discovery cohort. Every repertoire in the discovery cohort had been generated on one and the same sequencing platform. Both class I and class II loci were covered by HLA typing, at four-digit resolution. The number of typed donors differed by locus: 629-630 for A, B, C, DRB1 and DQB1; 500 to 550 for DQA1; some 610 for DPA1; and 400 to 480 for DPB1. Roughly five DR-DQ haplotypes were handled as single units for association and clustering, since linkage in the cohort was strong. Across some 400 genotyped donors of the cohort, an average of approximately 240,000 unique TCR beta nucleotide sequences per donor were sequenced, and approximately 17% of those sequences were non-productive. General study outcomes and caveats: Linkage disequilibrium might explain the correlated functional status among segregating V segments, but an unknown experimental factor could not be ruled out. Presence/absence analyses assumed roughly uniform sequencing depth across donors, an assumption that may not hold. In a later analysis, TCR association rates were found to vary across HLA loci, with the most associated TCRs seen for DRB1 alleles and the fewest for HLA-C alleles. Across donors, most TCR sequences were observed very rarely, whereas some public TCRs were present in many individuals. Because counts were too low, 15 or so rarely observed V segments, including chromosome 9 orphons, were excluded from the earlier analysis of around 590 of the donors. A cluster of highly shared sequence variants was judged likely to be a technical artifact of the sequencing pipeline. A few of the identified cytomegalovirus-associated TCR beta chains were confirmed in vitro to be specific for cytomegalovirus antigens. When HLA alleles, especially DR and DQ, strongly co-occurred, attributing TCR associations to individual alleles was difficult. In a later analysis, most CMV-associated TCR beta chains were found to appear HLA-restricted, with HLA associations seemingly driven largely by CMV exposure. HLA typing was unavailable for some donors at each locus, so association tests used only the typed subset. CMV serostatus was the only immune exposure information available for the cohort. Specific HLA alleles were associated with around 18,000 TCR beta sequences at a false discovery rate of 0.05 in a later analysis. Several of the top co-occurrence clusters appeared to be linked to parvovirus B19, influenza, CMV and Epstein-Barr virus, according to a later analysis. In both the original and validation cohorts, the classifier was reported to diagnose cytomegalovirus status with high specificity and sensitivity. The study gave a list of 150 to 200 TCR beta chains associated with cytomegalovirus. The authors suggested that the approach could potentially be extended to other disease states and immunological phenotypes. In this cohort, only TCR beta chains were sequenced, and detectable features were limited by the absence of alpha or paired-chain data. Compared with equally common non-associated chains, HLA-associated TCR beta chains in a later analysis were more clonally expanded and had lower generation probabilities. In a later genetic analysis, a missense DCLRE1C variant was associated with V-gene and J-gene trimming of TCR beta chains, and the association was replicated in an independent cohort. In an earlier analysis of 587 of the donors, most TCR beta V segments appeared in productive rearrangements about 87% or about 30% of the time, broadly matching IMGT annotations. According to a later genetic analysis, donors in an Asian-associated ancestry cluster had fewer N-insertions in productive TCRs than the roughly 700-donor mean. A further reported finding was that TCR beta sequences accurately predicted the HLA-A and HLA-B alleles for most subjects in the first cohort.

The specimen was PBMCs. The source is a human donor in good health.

The CDR3 region: CASSPPAGAVTGELFF. The DNA sequence is TGTGCCAGCAGCCCCCCGGCAGGGGCAGTCACCGGGGAGCTGTTTTTT. The chain is made from TRBV9 and TRBJ2-2, and perhaps TRBD1 as D gene, on 6 matching bases. The germline V gene sets CDR1 to SGDLS and CDR2 to YYNGEE. From cysteine to phenylalanine, the CDR3 is 16 amino acids long. Only the CDR3 portion is preserved as DNA: 48 bases, with reading frame beginning at the first base. The V end loses 4 bases and the J end loses 4 bases, and a stretch of 17 bases separates them.